The entry below gives a single T cell receptor (beta chain) sequence along with its context. The data belong to a study of T cell changes during pregnancy in multiple sclerosis. Germline assignment: CDR1 SQVTM and CDR2 ANQGSEA. The CDR3 runs 17 residues. V dropped 4 bases and J dropped 2; count of bases not matched to a gene: 13. Assay used: immunoSEQ multiplex PCR; TCRdb lists only in-frame clones, some missing. The repertoire holds approximately 85,000 clones, with 94% as singletons. V usage is TRBV29-1 and J usage is TRBJ2-3; 9 bases agree with TRBD1. The TCR sequence derives from a female donor with multiple sclerosis, enrolled in a pregnancy study. The sample was peripheral blood, taken in the third trimester of pregnancy. CDR3 bases: TGCAGCGTTGTACCGATCCCGGGACAGGGAAACACAGATACGCAGTATTTT. Translating gives CSVVPIPGQGNTDTQYF.